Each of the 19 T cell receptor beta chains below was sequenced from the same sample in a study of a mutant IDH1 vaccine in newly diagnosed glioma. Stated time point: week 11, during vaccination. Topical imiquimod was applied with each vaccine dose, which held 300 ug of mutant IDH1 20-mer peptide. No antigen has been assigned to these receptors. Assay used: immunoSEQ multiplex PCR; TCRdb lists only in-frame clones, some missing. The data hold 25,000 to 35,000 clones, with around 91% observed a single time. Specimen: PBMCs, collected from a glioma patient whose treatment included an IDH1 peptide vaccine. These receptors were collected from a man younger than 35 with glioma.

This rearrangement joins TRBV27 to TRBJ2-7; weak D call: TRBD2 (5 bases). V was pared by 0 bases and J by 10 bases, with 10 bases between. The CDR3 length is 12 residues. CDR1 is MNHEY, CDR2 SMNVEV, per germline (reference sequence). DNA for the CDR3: TGTGCCAGCAGTTTATCACGGGCGGGCCAGTACTTC. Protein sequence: CASSLSRAGQYF.

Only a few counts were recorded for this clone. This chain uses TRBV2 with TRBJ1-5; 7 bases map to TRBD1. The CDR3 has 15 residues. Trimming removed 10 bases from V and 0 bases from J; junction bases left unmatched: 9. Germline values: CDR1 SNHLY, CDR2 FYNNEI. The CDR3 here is CATTGQPYSNQPQHF. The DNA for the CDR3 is TGTGCCACCACGGGACAGCCTTATAGCAATCAGCCCCAGCATTTT. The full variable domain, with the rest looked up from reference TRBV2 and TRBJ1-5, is EPEVTQTPSHQVTQMGQEVILRCVPISNHLYFYWYRQILGQKVEFLVSFYNNEISEKSEIFDDQFSVERPDGSNFTLKIRSTKLEDSAMYFCATTGQPYSNQPQHFGDGTRLSIL.

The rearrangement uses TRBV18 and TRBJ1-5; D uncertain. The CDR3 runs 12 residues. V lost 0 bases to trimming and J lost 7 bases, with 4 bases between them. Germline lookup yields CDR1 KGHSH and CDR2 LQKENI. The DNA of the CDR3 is TGTGCCAGCTCACCACCGGGACAGCCCCAGCATTTT. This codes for CASSPPGQPQHF.

The CDR3, as DNA: TGTGCCAGTAGTGATTCCGGGACTAGCTCCTACGAGCAGTACTTC. Its protein is CASSDSGTSSYEQYF. The chain employs TRBV19 and TRBJ2-7, with TRBD2 matching 8 bases. V was pared by 5 bases and J by 0 bases, with 6 bases of the junction left unmatched. CDR3 length: 15 residues. Germline V gene sequence: CDR1 LNHDA, CDR2 SQIVND (reference sequence).

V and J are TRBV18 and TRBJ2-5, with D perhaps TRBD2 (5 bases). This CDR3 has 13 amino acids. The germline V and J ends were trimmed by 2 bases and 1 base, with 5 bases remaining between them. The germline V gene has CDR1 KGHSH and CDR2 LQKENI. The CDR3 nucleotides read TGTGCCAGCTCACCAGGGAGCCAAGAGACCCAGTACTTC. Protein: CASSPGSQETQYF.

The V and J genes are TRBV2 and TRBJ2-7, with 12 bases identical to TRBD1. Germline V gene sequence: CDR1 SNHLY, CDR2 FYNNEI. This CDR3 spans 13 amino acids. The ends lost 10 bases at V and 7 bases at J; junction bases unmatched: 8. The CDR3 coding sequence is TGTGCCACCCGGGACAGGGGGCTAGGGGAGCAGTACTTC. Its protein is CATRDRGLGEQYF. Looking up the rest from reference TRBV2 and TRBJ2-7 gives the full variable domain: EPEVTQTPSHQVTQMGQEVILRCVPISNHLYFYWYRQILGQKVEFLVSFYNNEISEKSEIFDDQFSVERPDGSNFTLKIRSTKLEDSAMYFCATRDRGLGEQYFGPGTRLTVT.

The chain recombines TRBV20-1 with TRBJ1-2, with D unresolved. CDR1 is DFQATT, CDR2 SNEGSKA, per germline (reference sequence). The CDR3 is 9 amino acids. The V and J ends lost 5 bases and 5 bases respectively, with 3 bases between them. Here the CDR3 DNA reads TGCAGTGCTGCTTATGGCTACACCTTC. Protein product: CSAAYGYTF.

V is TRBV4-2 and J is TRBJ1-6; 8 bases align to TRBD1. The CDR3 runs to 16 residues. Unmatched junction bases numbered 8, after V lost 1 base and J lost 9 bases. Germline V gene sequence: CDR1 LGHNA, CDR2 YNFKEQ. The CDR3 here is CASSQGRATGGSPLHF. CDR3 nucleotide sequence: TGTGCCAGCAGCCAAGGACGGGCCACAGGGGGTTCACCCCTCCACTTT.

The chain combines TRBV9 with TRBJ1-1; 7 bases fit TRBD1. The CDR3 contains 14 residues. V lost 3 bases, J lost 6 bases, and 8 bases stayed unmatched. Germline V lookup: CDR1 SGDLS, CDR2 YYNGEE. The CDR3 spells CASSATGERPEAFF. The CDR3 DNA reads TGTGCCAGCAGCGCCACAGGGGAACGGCCTGAAGCTTTCTTT.

CDR3 sequence reads: CASSLIHSNQPQHF. CDR3 nucleotides: TGTGCCAGCAGCTTAATCCATAGCAATCAGCCCCAGCATTTT. The rearrangement uses TRBV7-2 and TRBJ1-5; D is unclear. The germline V gene encodes CDR1 SGHTA and CDR2 FQGNSA. V shed 2 bases and J shed 0 bases, with 5 bases lying between them. This CDR3 contains 14 residues.

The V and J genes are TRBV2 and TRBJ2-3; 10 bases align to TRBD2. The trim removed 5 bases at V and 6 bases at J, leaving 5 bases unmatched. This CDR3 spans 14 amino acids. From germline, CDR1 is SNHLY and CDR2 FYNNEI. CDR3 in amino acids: CASSSSSGSDTQYF. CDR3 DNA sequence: TGTGCCAGCAGTTCATCTAGCGGGAGTGATACGCAGTATTTT.

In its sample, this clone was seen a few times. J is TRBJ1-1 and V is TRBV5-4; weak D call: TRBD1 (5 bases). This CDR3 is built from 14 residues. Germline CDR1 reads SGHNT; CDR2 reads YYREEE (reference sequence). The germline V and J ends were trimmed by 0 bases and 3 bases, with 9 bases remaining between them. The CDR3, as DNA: TGTGCCAGCAGCTTGGGGATGGGGGACACTGAAGCTTTCTTT. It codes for CASSLGMGDTEAFF.

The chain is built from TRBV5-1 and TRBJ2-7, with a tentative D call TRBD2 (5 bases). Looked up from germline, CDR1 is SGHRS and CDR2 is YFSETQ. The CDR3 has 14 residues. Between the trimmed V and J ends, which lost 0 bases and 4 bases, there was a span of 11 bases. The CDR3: CASSLGASGYEQYF. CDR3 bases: TGCGCCAGCAGCTTGGGGGCCTCGGGATACGAGCAGTACTTC.

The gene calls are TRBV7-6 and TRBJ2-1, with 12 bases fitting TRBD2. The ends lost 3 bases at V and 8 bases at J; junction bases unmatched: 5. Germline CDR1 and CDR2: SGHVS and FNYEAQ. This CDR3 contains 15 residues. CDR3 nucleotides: TGTGCCAGCAGCTTGACTAGCGGGAGTGTCCATGAGCAGTTCTTC. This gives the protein CASSLTSGSVHEQFF. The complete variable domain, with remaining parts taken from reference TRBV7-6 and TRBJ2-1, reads GAGVSQSPRYKVTKRGQDVALRCDPISGHVSLYWYRQALGQGPEFLTYFNYEAQQDKSGLPNDRFSAERPEGSISTLTIQRTEQRDSAMYRCASSLTSGSVHEQFFGPGTRLTVL.

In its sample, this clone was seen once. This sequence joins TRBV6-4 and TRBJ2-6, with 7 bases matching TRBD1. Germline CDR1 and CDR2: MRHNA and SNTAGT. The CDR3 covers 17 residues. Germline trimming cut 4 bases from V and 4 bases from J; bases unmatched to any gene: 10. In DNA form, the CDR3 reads TGTGCCAGCAGTGCCTCTGACAGGGTGTCGGGGGCCAACGTCCTGACTTTC. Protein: CASSASDRVSGANVLTF.

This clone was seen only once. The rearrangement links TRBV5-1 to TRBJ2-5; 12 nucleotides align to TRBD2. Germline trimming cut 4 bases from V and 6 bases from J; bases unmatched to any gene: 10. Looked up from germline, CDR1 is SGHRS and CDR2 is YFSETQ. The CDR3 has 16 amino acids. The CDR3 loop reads CASSHRLAGDTKTQYF. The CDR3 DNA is TGCGCCAGCAGCCATAGACTAGCGGGAGATACGAAGACCCAGTACTTC.

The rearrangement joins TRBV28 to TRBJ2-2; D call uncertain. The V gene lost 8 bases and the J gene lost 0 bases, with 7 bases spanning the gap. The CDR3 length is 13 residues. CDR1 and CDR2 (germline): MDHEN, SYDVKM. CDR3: CASAAPNTGELFF. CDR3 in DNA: TGTGCCAGCGCGGCCCCGAACACCGGGGAGCTGTTTTTT.

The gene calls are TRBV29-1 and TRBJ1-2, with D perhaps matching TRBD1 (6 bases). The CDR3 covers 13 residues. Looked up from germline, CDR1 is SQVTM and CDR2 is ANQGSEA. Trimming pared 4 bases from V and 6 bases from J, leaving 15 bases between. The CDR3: CSVVGAGFHGYTF. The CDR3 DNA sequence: TGCAGCGTTGTGGGGGCGGGGTTCCATGGCTACACCTTC. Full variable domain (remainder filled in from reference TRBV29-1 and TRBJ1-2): SAVISQKPSRDICQRGTSLTIQCQVDSQVTMMFWYRQQPGQSLTLIATANQGSEATYESGFVIDKFPISRPNLTFSTLTVSNMSPEDSSIYLCSVVGAGFHGYTFGSGTRLTVV.

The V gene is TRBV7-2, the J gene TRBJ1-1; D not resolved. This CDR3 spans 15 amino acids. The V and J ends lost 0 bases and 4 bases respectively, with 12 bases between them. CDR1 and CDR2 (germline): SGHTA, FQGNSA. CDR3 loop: CASSLATAWFTEAFF. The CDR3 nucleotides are TGTGCCAGCAGCTTAGCCACAGCATGGTTCACTGAAGCTTTCTTT.